The 18 T cell receptor beta chains listed next were all sequenced from one sample in a study of cytomegalovirus exposure and HLA in healthy donors. Primers: 60 Vbeta forward and 13 Jbeta reverse. The protocol was immunoSEQ multiplex PCR, while the TCRdb copy is restricted to in-frame clones and leaves out a portion. The sample lists around 130,000 clones, 75% to 90% occurring once. Material for sequencing was PBMCs. The receptors stem from a young woman in good health and CMV-seropositive.

V gene TRBV9 combines with J gene TRBJ2-3; maybe TRBD2 (5 bases). The germline V gene encodes CDR1 SGDLS and CDR2 YYNGEE. V was shortened by 4 bases and J by 9 bases, with 15 bases between the two germline ends. The CDR3 is 13 residues long. The CDR3 nucleotides are TGTGCCAGCAGCTTGGACTGGCTTGGAACGCAGTATTTT. Its translation: CASSLDWLGTQYF.

V usage is TRBV10-3 and J usage is TRBJ2-1; unclear D gene. The ends were cut back, 4 bases at V and 7 bases at J, with 5 bases in the middle. CDR3 length: 11 amino acids. Germline V gene sequence: CDR1 ENHRY, CDR2 SYGVKD. The CDR3 loop reads CAISVTNEQFF. The CDR3 DNA reads as TGTGCCATCAGTGTCACAAATGAGCAGTTCTTC.

The V gene is TRBV10-2, the J gene TRBJ2-7; no firm D call. This CDR3 is built from 13 residues. Germline CDR1 and CDR2: WSHSY and SAAADI. V lost 10 bases and J lost 0, with 13 bases in between. CDR3 region: CATLPTSSYEQYF. CDR3 bases: TGCGCCACCCTACCGACAAGCTCCTACGAGCAGTACTTC.

The V call is TRBV29-1, the J call TRBJ1-1; D remains unclear. Germline CDR1 reads SQVTM; CDR2 reads ANQGSEA. V lost 3 bases and J 0 bases, leaving 11 bases between the germline ends. This CDR3 comprises 14 residues. The CDR3 region has the DNA TGCAGCGTTGAGGCAGGAAGGATGAACACTGAAGCTTTCTTT. It translates to CSVEAGRMNTEAFF.

This clone has a handful of counts. The chain couples TRBV4-1 to TRBJ2-2; 8 nucleotides align to TRBD2. The CDR3 loop spans 17 amino acids. The V segment lost 4 bases and the J segment 2 bases; nucleotides outside the gene matches: 9. CDR1 is MGHRA, CDR2 YSYEKL, per germline. CDR3 DNA sequence: TGCGCCAGCAGCCCCCTGTTAGCGGGGAGTAACACCGGGGAGCTGTTTTTT. This codes for CASSPLLAGSNTGELFF.

CDR3 in amino acids: CASSRGVPESSYTF. The CDR3, as DNA: TGTGCCAGCAGCCGAGGAGTACCAGAAAGCAGCTACACCTTC. The V call is TRBV6-1, the J call TRBJ1-2, with D uncertain. From germline, CDR1 is MNHNS and CDR2 SASEGT. Trimming stripped 6 bases from V and 9 bases from J, with 20 bases between. The length of the CDR3 is 14 residues.

The chain uses TRBV7-3 and TRBJ2-1; 9 positions match TRBD2. With 5 bases clipped from V and 4 bases from J, the junction kept 6 bases outside the gene matches. Per germline, CDR1 SGHTA and CDR2 FQGTGA. CDR3 length equals 15 residues. For the CDR3, the DNA is TGTGCCAGCAGCGCTAGCGGGGCCCCTTACAATGAGCAGTTCTTC. Amino acid sequence: CASSASGAPYNEQFF.

The gene calls are TRBV2 and TRBJ1-2, with a tentative D call TRBD1 (6 bases). Germline CDR1 is SNHLY and CDR2 is FYNNEI. V gave up 2 bases and J gave up 4 bases, with 17 bases separating them. This CDR3 comprises 16 residues. The CDR3 spells CASSERLGAVGYGYTF. The CDR3 coding sequence is TGTGCCAGCAGTGAACGTTTGGGGGCTGTCGGCTATGGCTACACCTTC.

V usage is TRBV5-1 and J usage is TRBJ1-4; 7 nucleotides align to TRBD1. Unmatched junction bases numbered 4, after V lost 5 bases and J lost 6 bases. From germline, CDR1 is SGHRS and CDR2 YFSETQ. CDR3 size: 13 residues. CDR3 bases: TGCGCCAGCAGAGGGGGCGAAGATGAAAAACTGTTTTTT. Translation: CASRGGEDEKLFF.

The chain is built from TRBV7-3 and TRBJ2-3, with D tentatively TRBD2 (5 bases). V was shortened by 0 bases and J by 4 bases, with 14 bases between the two germline ends. The CDR3 covers 16 residues. The germline V gene has CDR1 SGHTA and CDR2 FQGTGA. The chain's CDR3 is CASSLTEGLAADTQYF. CDR3 in DNA: TGTGCCAGCAGCTTAACAGAGGGCCTAGCCGCAGATACGCAGTATTTT.

On this clone: Mismatch with germline at one junction end may stem from a read error. This chain joins TRBV18 and TRBJ2-7; D may be TRBD1 (5 bases). Germline loops: CDR1 KGHSH, CDR2 LQKENI. The CDR3 spans 12 residues. Written as DNA, the CDR3 is TGTGCCAGCTCACCACAGGACGGACACACGTTCTTC. This encodes CASSPQDGHTFF.

The chain is built from TRBV2 and TRBJ2-1, with D perhaps TRBD1 (5 bases). V shed 3 bases and J shed 7 bases, with 13 bases lying between them. The CDR3 consists of 14 residues. Germline V lookup: CDR1 SNHLY, CDR2 FYNNEI. In DNA, the CDR3 is TGTGCCAGCAGTGAGCAGGGAAGTGGGAATGAGCAGTTCTTC. As protein: CASSEQGSGNEQFF.

In its sample, this clone was seen once. The chain recombines TRBV27 with TRBJ2-1; perhaps TRBD2 as D (5 bases). V shed 0 bases and J shed 6 bases, with 12 bases lying between them. In germline, CDR1 is MNHEY, CDR2 SMNVEV (reference sequence). The CDR3 consists of 15 residues. The CDR3 loop reads CASSLSKDYFNEQFF. In nucleotides, the CDR3 is TGTGCCAGCAGTTTATCTAAAGACTATTTCAATGAGCAGTTCTTC.

This clone turned up a few times. V gene TRBV10-3 combines with J gene TRBJ2-6, with D possibly TRBD1 on 6 matching bases. V lost 2 bases, J lost 0 bases, and 17 bases lay in between. CDR1 is ENHRY and CDR2 is SYGVKD in the germline V gene. The CDR3 spans 19 residues. CDR3 residues: CAISETGSGVISGANVLTF. The CDR3 coding sequence is TGTGCCATCAGTGAGACGGGTTCAGGGGTTATCTCTGGGGCCAACGTCCTGACTTTC.

With respect to this clone: A read error may account for a junction end that differs from germline. The V call is TRBV5-1, the J call TRBJ1-1; D might be TRBD1 (5 bases). The CDR3 runs to 13 residues. Looked up from germline, CDR1 is SGHRS and CDR2 is YFSETQ. This chain's CDR3 is CDSSQGADTEAFF. CDR3 nucleotides: TGCGACAGCAGTCAAGGGGCGGACACTGAAGCTTTCTTT.

The CDR3 spells CASSPRTSGGQETQYF. Written as DNA, the CDR3 is TGCGCCAGCAGCCCTCGGACTAGCGGGGGCCAAGAGACCCAGTACTTC. V gene TRBV5-1 combines with J gene TRBJ2-5; 13 nucleotides agree with TRBD2. CDR3 length: 16 amino acids. The V gene end was trimmed by 4 bases and the J gene end by 1 base; junction bases not matched to a gene: 4. Germline V gives CDR1 SGHRS, CDR2 YFSETQ.

The chain carries TRBV9 and TRBJ2-1; D ambiguous. The germline V gene has CDR1 SGDLS and CDR2 YYNGEE. The CDR3 is 13 amino acids. Trimming took 4 bases from V and 3 from J, leaving 8 bases between them. The CDR3 nucleotides are TGTGCCAGCAGCCACCGGAGCTACAATGAGCAGTTCTTC. As protein: CASSHRSYNEQFF.

The chain combines TRBV5-1 with TRBJ1-1; 8 positions match TRBD1. This CDR3 has 16 amino acids. Looked up from germline, CDR1 is SGHRS and CDR2 is YFSETQ. With V trimmed by 1 base and J by 4 bases, 9 bases remained unmatched. DNA of the CDR3: TGCGCCAGCAGCTTGCTTGGGCAGGGGGCGGTCACTGAAGCTTTCTTT. Amino acid sequence: CASSLLGQGAVTEAFF.